This TCR beta chain was recovered during a study of CD8 T cells in Susac syndrome. The RNA input was about 0.5 to 1 ug, and it was reverse transcribed with random hexamers. Across 54 Vbeta and 13 Jbeta, immunoSEQ multiplex PCR amplified TCR beta CDR3. TCRdb re-analysed the immunoSEQ multiplex PCR reads in MiXCR, keeping a single row per CDR3 protein. The sample has 170,000 or so distinct CDR3 sequences; roughly 94% are singletons. The TCR originated in a human donor with Susac syndrome. The sample consisted of CD4+ T cells from PBMCs.

CDR3 region: CASEDSFYGYTF. The CDR3 DNA reads TGTGCCAGCGAGGACAGCTTCTATGGCTACACCTTC. V and J are TRBV19 and TRBJ1-2, with D perhaps TRBD1 (6 bases). This CDR3 is built from 12 residues. The V gene lost 9 bases and the J gene lost 4 bases, with 12 bases spanning the gap. CDR1 is LNHDA and CDR2 is SQIVND in the germline V gene (reference sequence).